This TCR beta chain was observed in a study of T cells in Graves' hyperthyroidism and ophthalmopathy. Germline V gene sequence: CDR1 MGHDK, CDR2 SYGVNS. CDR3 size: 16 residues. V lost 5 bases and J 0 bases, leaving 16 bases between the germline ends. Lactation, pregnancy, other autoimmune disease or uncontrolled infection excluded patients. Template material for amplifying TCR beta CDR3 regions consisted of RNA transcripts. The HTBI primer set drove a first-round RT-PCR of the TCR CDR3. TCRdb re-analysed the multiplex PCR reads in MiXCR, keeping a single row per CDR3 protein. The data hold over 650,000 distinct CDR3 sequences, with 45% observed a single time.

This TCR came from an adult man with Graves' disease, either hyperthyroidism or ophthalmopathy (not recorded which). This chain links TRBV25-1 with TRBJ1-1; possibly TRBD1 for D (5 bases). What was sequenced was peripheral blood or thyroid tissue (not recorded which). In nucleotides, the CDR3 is TGTGCCAGCAGTCAGCATGGAGCAGGGATGAACACTGAAGCTTTCTTT. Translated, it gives CASSQHGAGMNTEAFF.